Listed below are T cell receptor beta chains from one sample, sequenced in a study of shared clonotypes between healthy human individuals. Using immunoSEQ multiplex PCR, the repertoire was profiled, and TCRdb retains in-frame clones only, with some absent. The sample comprises millions of clones, over 85% of which are singletons, and 0.1% to 0.15% rests with the top ten. The sequenced material came from naive CD4+ T cells sorted from blood. The receptors derive from a man between 18 and 35 years old in good health. Each CDR3 is given with its conserved first and last residue. The order of the fields is J gene, V gene, clone size, D gene, CDR3 DNA, CDR3 protein. The D gene is left open where the match is weak. Size tells how often a clone was seen (once, few, many) or the class of an expanded clone, and some rows leave it out.

J gene: TRBJ1-2; V gene: TRBV4-3; clone size: -; D gene: TRBD1; CDR3 DNA: TGCGCCAGCAGCCAAGCCCCGGGACAGGGGGCTAACTATGGCTACACCTTC; CDR3 protein: CASSQAPGQGANYGYTF
J gene: TRBJ2-7; V gene: TRBV15; clone size: -; D gene: TRBD1; CDR3 DNA: TGTGCCACCCATCTAACAGGGGGCAAGCCGTACGAGCAGTACTTC; CDR3 protein: CATHLTGGKPYEQYF
J gene: TRBJ2-5; V gene: TRBV5-1; clone size: -; D gene: -; CDR3 DNA: TGCGCCAGCAGCTTCCCTCAGCAACAAGAGACCCAGTACTTC; CDR3 protein: CASSFPQQQETQYF
J gene: TRBJ1-2; V gene: TRBV4-3; clone size: -; D gene: -; CDR3 DNA: TGCGCCAGCAGCCAAGAACCAGAGGGGGGGGTCTATGGCTACACCTTC; CDR3 protein: CASSQEPEGGVYGYTF
J gene: TRBJ2-5; V gene: TRBV7-9; clone size: -; D gene: TRBD2; CDR3 DNA: TGTGCCAGCAGTCCGACTAGCGGGTTAGGCGAGACCCAGTACTTC; CDR3 protein: CASSPTSGLGETQYF
J gene: TRBJ1-2; V gene: TRBV30; clone size: once; D gene: -; CDR3 DNA: TGTGCCTGGAGTGGATTCCCAGGGGCGGAGGGAGGCTACACCTTC; CDR3 protein: CAWSGFPGAEGGYTF
J gene: TRBJ1-1; V gene: TRBV9; clone size: -; D gene: -; CDR3 DNA: TGTGCCAGCAGCGCAAGAGGGACCGGTGAAGCTTTCTTT; CDR3 protein: CASSARGTGEAFF
J gene: TRBJ1-2; V gene: TRBV5-4; clone size: -; D gene: -; CDR3 DNA: TGTGCCAGCAGTTTCCCGGGGGCGCACTATGGCTACACCTTC; CDR3 protein: CASSFPGAHYGYTF
J gene: TRBJ2-7; V gene: TRBV5-4; clone size: -; D gene: -; CDR3 DNA: TGTGCCAGCAGCTTGGACTACTCCTACGAGCAGTACTTC; CDR3 protein: CASSLDYSYEQYF
J gene: TRBJ2-1; V gene: TRBV2; clone size: -; D gene: -; CDR3 DNA: TGTGCCAGCCAAGACTGGAGCTACAATGAGCAGTTCTTC; CDR3 protein: CASQDWSYNEQFF
J gene: TRBJ2-7; V gene: TRBV6-5; clone size: -; D gene: TRBD2; CDR3 DNA: TGTGCCAGCAGTTACTCGGCACTAGCGGGGGGCTACGAGCAGTACTTC; CDR3 protein: CASSYSALAGGYEQYF
J gene: TRBJ1-3; V gene: TRBV28; clone size: once; D gene: -; CDR3 DNA: TGTGCCAGCAGTTTAATCGGGCAGGATGGGATCGGAAACACCATATATTTT; CDR3 protein: CASSLIGQDGIGNTIYF
J gene: TRBJ2-7; V gene: TRBV18; clone size: -; D gene: TRBD2; CDR3 DNA: TGTGCCAGCTCACGGACTAGCCAACAGCCCGAGCAGTACTTC; CDR3 protein: CASSRTSQQPEQYF
J gene: TRBJ2-3; V gene: TRBV11-1; clone size: -; D gene: -; CDR3 DNA: TGTGCCAGCAGCATACAAAGCACAGATACGCAGTATTTT; CDR3 protein: CASSIQSTDTQYF
J gene: TRBJ2-3; V gene: TRBV10-1; clone size: -; D gene: -; CDR3 DNA: TGCGCCAGCGGACGGACACTAGATACGCAGTATTTT; CDR3 protein: CASGRTLDTQYF
J gene: TRBJ2-5; V gene: TRBV10-1; clone size: -; D gene: -; CDR3 DNA: TGCGCCAGCAGTGACAGCGGCCAAGAGACCCAGTACTTC; CDR3 protein: CASSDSGQETQYF
J gene: TRBJ1-1; V gene: TRBV6-6; clone size: -; D gene: -; CDR3 DNA: TGTGCCAGCACCCCCCTCGAGACTGAAGCTTTCTTT; CDR3 protein: CASTPLETEAFF
J gene: TRBJ2-7; V gene: TRBV9; clone size: -; D gene: -; CDR3 DNA: TGTGCCAGCAGCGTAGCTGGGGGGCTGACCTACGAGCAGTACTTC; CDR3 protein: CASSVAGGLTYEQYF
J gene: TRBJ2-2; V gene: TRBV6-6; clone size: -; D gene: -; CDR3 DNA: TGTGCCAGCAGTCAAAGCTCCGCCGGGGAGCTGTTTTTT; CDR3 protein: CASSQSSAGELFF
J gene: TRBJ2-5; V gene: TRBV6-6; clone size: -; D gene: -; CDR3 DNA: TGTGCCGTAGGAGGGGGGCCGGGAGAGACCCAGTACTTC; CDR3 protein: CAVGGGPGETQYF
J gene: TRBJ2-4; V gene: TRBV20-1; clone size: -; D gene: -; CDR3 DNA: TGCAGTGCTAGTACCGCAGGCATTCAGTACTTC; CDR3 protein: CSASTAGIQYF
J gene: TRBJ2-1; V gene: TRBV5-4; clone size: once; D gene: -; CDR3 DNA: TGTGCCAGCAGCTTGGATGGCCTGAACAATGAGCAGTTCTTC; CDR3 protein: CASSLDGLNNEQFF
J gene: TRBJ2-5; V gene: TRBV9; clone size: -; D gene: TRBD1; CDR3 DNA: TGTGCCAGCAGCATTCGGGACAGGGTGCGAGAGACCCAGTACTTC; CDR3 protein: CASSIRDRVRETQYF
J gene: TRBJ1-3; V gene: TRBV28; clone size: -; D gene: -; CDR3 DNA: TGTGCCAGCAGCCCCCCAGTCCTCGGAAACACCATATATTTT; CDR3 protein: CASSPPVLGNTIYF
J gene: TRBJ2-7; V gene: TRBV11-1; clone size: -; D gene: TRBD2; CDR3 DNA: TGTGCCAGCAGCTTACTAGCGGGGGGGGTCTACGAGCAGTACTTC; CDR3 protein: CASSLLAGGVYEQYF
J gene: TRBJ2-2; V gene: TRBV7-2; clone size: -; D gene: -; CDR3 DNA: TGTGCCAGCAGCTTAGCTAGGGTAGCAAGTACCGGGGAGCTGTTTTTT; CDR3 protein: CASSLARVASTGELFF
J gene: TRBJ2-1; V gene: TRBV30; clone size: -; D gene: -; CDR3 DNA: TGTGCCTGGAGAGGGTCGACAGGGCAGTTCTTC; CDR3 protein: CAWRGSTGQFF
J gene: TRBJ2-2; V gene: TRBV30; clone size: -; D gene: -; CDR3 DNA: TGTGCCTGGAGTGAATGGGGCCCCGGGGAGCTGTTTTTT; CDR3 protein: CAWSEWGPGELFF
J gene: TRBJ2-6; V gene: TRBV5-1; clone size: -; D gene: -; CDR3 DNA: TGCGCCAGCAGCTTGGACGGGACTGGGGCCAACGTCCTGACTTTC; CDR3 protein: CASSLDGTGANVLTF
J gene: TRBJ1-6; V gene: TRBV12-5; clone size: -; D gene: TRBD1; CDR3 DNA: TGTGCTAGTGCGGGACAGGGGGCTCGGAAAGAGAATTCACCCCTCCACTTT; CDR3 protein: CASAGQGARKENSPLHF
J gene: TRBJ2-1; V gene: TRBV6-5; clone size: once; D gene: -; CDR3 DNA: TGTGCCAGCAGTACTGGCGAGTGGTCCTACAATGAGCAGTTCTTC; CDR3 protein: CASSTGEWSYNEQFF
J gene: TRBJ1-1; V gene: TRBV6-1; clone size: -; D gene: TRBD1; CDR3 DNA: TGTGCCAGCCGACTAGAGGGGGCGTCGAACACTGAAGCTTTCTTT; CDR3 protein: CASRLEGASNTEAFF
J gene: TRBJ2-3; V gene: TRBV5-1; clone size: once; D gene: -; CDR3 DNA: TGCGCCAGCAGCTTGAGAGAGATTTCGGTGACAGGTACGCAGTATTTT; CDR3 protein: CASSLREISVTGTQYF
J gene: TRBJ2-7; V gene: TRBV2; clone size: once; D gene: -; CDR3 DNA: TGTGCCAGCAGATTGAGGAGGGATTCCCCCTACGAGCAGTACTTC; CDR3 protein: CASRLRRDSPYEQYF
J gene: TRBJ1-2; V gene: TRBV29-1; clone size: -; D gene: TRBD1; CDR3 DNA: TGCAGCGTTGAATCAGGGGGTAACTATGGCTACACCTTC; CDR3 protein: CSVESGGNYGYTF
J gene: TRBJ2-7; V gene: TRBV11-2; clone size: -; D gene: TRBD2; CDR3 DNA: TGTGCCAGCGGTGGACTAGCCTACGAGCAGTACTTC; CDR3 protein: CASGGLAYEQYF
J gene: TRBJ1-1; V gene: TRBV7-3; clone size: once; D gene: TRBD1; CDR3 DNA: TGTGCCAGCAGCTTCCGAGGGGGCCCGATGAACACTGAAGCTTTCTTT; CDR3 protein: CASSFRGGPMNTEAFF
J gene: TRBJ2-3; V gene: TRBV5-6; clone size: -; D gene: TRBD1; CDR3 DNA: TGTGCCAGCAGCTCACCGGGACAGGGGACAGATACGCAGTATTTT; CDR3 protein: CASSSPGQGTDTQYF
J gene: TRBJ2-3; V gene: TRBV5-6; clone size: -; D gene: TRBD2; CDR3 DNA: TGTGCCAGCAGCCCCTATGGGGACTACGACACAGATACGCAGTATTTT; CDR3 protein: CASSPYGDYDTDTQYF
J gene: TRBJ1-4; V gene: TRBV9; clone size: -; D gene: -; CDR3 DNA: TGTGCCAGCAGCCTTAAGAGGGGGGTAGCTAATGAAAAACTGTTTTTT; CDR3 protein: CASSLKRGVANEKLFF
J gene: TRBJ1-6; V gene: TRBV10-1; clone size: -; D gene: TRBD1; CDR3 DNA: TGCGCCAGCACCCCTGAGCCCCCCGGGACAGATAATTCACCCCTCCACTTT; CDR3 protein: CASTPEPPGTDNSPLHF
J gene: TRBJ2-3; V gene: TRBV6-1; clone size: -; D gene: -; CDR3 DNA: TGTGCCAGCAGGCCCTATGCTAGCACAGATACGCAGTATTTT; CDR3 protein: CASRPYASTDTQYF
J gene: TRBJ2-7; V gene: TRBV2; clone size: -; D gene: -; CDR3 DNA: TGTGCCAGCAGTGAAAGTCTCGAGCAGTACTTC; CDR3 protein: CASSESLEQYF
J gene: TRBJ2-7; V gene: TRBV18; clone size: -; D gene: -; CDR3 DNA: TGTGCCAGCTCACCGACAGGTGTCGAGTACGAGCAGTACTTC; CDR3 protein: CASSPTGVEYEQYF
J gene: TRBJ1-6; V gene: TRBV5-8; clone size: -; D gene: -; CDR3 DNA: TGTGCCAGCAGCTTGGCCTACTCACCCCTCCACTTT; CDR3 protein: CASSLAYSPLHF
J gene: TRBJ2-3; V gene: TRBV27; clone size: -; D gene: -; CDR3 DNA: TGTGCCAGCGGCCCCGGACAGGAGGGGAATACGCAGTATTTT; CDR3 protein: CASGPGQEGNTQYF
J gene: TRBJ2-3; V gene: TRBV5-1; clone size: -; D gene: -; CDR3 DNA: TGCGCCAGCAGCTTGGGTGGGGGTAGCACAGATACGCAGTATTTT; CDR3 protein: CASSLGGGSTDTQYF
J gene: TRBJ2-1; V gene: TRBV15; clone size: -; D gene: -; CDR3 DNA: TGTGCCACCAGCAGTACAGGTTCCTACAATGAGCAGTTCTTC; CDR3 protein: CATSSTGSYNEQFF
J gene: TRBJ1-2; V gene: TRBV6-5; clone size: -; D gene: TRBD1; CDR3 DNA: TGTGCCAGCAGTCCGGGACAGGCCTATGGCTACACCTTC; CDR3 protein: CASSPGQAYGYTF
J gene: TRBJ2-2; V gene: TRBV7-3; clone size: -; D gene: -; CDR3 DNA: TGTGCCAGCAGCCCCTCGGGGGCCGGGGAGCTGTTTTTT; CDR3 protein: CASSPSGAGELFF